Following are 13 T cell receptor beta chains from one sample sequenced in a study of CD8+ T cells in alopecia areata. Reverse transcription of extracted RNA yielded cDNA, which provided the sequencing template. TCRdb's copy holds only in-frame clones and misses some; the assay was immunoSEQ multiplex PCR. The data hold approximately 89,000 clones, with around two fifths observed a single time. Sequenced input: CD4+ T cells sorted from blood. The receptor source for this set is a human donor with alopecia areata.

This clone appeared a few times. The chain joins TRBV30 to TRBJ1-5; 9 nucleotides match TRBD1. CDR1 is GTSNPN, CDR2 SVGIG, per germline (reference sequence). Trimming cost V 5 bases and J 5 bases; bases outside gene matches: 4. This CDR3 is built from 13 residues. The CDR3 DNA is TGTGCCTGGGGGGACAGGGCTGATCAGCCCCAGCATTTT. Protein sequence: CAWGDRADQPQHF.

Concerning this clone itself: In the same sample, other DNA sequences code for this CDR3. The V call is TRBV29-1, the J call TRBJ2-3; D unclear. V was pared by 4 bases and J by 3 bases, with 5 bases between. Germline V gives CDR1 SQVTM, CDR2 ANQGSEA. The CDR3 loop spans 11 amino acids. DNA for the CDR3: TGCAGCGTTGGGGAAACAGATACGCAGTATTTT. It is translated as CSVGETDTQYF.

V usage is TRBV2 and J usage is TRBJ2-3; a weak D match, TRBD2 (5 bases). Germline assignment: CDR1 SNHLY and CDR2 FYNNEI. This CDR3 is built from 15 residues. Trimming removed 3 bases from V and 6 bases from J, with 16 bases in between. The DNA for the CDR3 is TGTGCCAGCAGTGAGGGCTGGACTCCACAGGATACGCAGTATTTT. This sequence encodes CASSEGWTPQDTQYF.

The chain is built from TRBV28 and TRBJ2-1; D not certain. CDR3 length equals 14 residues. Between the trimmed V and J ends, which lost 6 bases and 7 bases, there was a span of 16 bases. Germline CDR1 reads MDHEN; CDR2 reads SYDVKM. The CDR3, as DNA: TGTGCCAGCAGCCCGACATGGCTTTCGAATGAGCAGTTCTTC. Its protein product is CASSPTWLSNEQFF. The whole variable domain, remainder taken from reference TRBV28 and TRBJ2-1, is DVKVTQSSRYLVKRTGEKVFLECVQDMDHENMFWYRQDPGLGLRLIYFSYDVKMKEKGDIPEGYSVSREKKERFSLILESASTNQTSMYLCASSPTWLSNEQFFGPGTRLTVL.

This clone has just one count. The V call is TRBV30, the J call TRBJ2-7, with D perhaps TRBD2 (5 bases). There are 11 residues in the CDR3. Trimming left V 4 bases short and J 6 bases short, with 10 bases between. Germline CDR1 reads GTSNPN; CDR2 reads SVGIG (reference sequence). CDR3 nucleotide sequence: TGTGCCTGGAATCTAGCTACCGAGCAGTACTTC. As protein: CAWNLATEQYF.

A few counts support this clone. CDR3: CASSYSGAGTEAFF. As DNA, the CDR3 is TGTGCCAGCAGTTACTCTGGAGCGGGCACTGAAGCTTTCTTT. J is TRBJ1-1 and V is TRBV6-5, with unresolved D. CDR3 length: 14 amino acids. V lost 0 bases, J lost 4 bases, and 9 bases lay in between. In germline, CDR1 is MNHEY, CDR2 SVGAGI.

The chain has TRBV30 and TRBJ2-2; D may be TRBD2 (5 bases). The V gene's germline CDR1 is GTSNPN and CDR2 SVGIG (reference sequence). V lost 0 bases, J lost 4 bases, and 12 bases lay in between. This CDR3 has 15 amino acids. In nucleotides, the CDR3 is TGTGCCTGGAGTGTCGGAGGAACGGCCACCGGGGAGCTGTTTTTT. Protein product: CAWSVGGTATGELFF.

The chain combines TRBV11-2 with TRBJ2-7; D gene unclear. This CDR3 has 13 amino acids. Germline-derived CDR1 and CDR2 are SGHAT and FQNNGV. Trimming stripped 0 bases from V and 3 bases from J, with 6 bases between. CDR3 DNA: TGTGCCAGCAGCTTAGAGTCCCTCTACGAGCAGTACTTC. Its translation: CASSLESLYEQYF.

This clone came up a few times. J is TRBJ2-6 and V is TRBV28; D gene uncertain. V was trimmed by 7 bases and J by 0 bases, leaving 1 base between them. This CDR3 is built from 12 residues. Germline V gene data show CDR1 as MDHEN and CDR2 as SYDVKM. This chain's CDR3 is CASNSGANVLTF. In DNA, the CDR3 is TGTGCCAGCAACTCTGGGGCCAACGTCCTGACTTTC.

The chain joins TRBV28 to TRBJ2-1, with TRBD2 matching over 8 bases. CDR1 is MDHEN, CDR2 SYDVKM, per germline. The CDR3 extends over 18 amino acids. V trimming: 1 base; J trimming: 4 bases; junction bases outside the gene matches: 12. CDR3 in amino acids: CASSLSFARGGGYNEQFF. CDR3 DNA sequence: TGTGCCAGCAGTTTATCCTTCGCTCGGGGGGGTGGATACAATGAGCAGTTCTTC.

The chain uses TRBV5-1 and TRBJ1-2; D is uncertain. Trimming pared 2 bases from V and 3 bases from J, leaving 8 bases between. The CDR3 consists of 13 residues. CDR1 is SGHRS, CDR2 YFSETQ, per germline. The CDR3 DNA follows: TGCGCCAGCAGCTTATGGGAAGACTATGGCTACACCTTC. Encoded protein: CASSLWEDYGYTF.

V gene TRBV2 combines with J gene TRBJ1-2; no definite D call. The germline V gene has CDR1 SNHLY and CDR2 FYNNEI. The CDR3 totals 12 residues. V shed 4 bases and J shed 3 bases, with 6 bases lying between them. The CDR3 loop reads CASSGRHYGYTF. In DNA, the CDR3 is TGTGCCAGCAGTGGCCGTCACTATGGCTACACCTTC.

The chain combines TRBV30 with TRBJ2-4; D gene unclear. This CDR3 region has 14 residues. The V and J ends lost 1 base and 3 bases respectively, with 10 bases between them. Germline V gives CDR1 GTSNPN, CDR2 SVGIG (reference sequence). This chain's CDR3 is CAWSEGQYKNIQYF. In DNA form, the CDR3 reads TGTGCCTGGAGTGAAGGGCAGTACAAAAACATTCAGTACTTC.